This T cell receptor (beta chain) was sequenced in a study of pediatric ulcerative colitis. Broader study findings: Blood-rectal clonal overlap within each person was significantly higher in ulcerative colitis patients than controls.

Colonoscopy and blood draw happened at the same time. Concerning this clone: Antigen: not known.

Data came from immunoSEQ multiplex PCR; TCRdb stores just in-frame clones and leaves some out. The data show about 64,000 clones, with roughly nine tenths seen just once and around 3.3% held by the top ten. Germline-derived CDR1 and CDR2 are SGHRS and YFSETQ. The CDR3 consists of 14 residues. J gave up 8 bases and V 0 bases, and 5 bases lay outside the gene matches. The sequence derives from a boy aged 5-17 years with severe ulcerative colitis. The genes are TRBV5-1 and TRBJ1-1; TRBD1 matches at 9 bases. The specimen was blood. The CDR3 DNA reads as TGCGCCAGCAGCTTGGCCGTTGGACAGGGGGAAGCTTTCTTT. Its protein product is CASSLAVGQGEAFF. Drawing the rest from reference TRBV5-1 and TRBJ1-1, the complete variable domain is KAGVTQTPRYLIKTRGQQVTLSCSPISGHRSVSWYQQTPGQGLQFLFEYFSETQRNKGNFPGRFSGRQFSNSRSEMNVSTLELGDSALYLCASSLAVGQGEAFFGQGTRLTVV.